This T cell receptor (beta chain) was recovered during a study of T cells in Graves' hyperthyroidism and ophthalmopathy. Study findings and constraints: In blood, most of the thyroid clonotypes expanded above 0.001 were also present.

Trimming shortened V by 0 bases and J by 7 bases, and 10 bases separated the two germline ends. The germline V gene encodes CDR1 LGHDT and CDR2 YNNKEL (reference sequence). The CDR3 contains 15 residues. Comments on this clonotype: Its target is unknown.

Researchers amplified the TCR beta CDR3 regions from RNA transcripts. During a first-round RT-PCR of the TCR CDR3, the HTBI primer set was used. TCRdb re-called the multiplex PCR reads through MiXCR, storing one row per CDR3 protein. This sample has 550,000 to 850,000 distinct CDR3 sequences; 15% to 20% occur once, and the top ten carry approximately 15%. Diagnostic assessment was based on clinical symptoms, serum thyroxine and TRAb, thyroid ultrasound and orbital computed tomography. First hyperthyroidism diagnosis is when the blood sample was obtained, before any ophthalmopathy symptoms. The origin of this receptor is a woman in her forties or fifties with Graves' hyperthyroidism that later progressed to Graves' ophthalmopathy. The rearrangement uses TRBV3-1 and TRBJ1-6; no clear D gene. Specimen: blood. Here the CDR3 reads CASSQDRGTNSPLHF. CDR3 in DNA: TGTGCCAGCAGCCAAGATCGCGGAACCAATTCACCCCTCCACTTT.